A single T cell receptor (beta chain) is shown here with its context. Antigen specificity is unknown. Time point in this sample: newly diagnosed GD, antithyroid drugs for less than 3 months. Scientists built the TCR library using RNA that was extracted from PBMCs. Investigators prepared the TCR beta libraries by applying iRepertoire HTBI primers and Arm-PCR of CDR3 regions. TCRdb reprocessed the multiplex PCR reads via MiXCR and lists one record per CDR3 protein. The sample has a few hundred thousand distinct CDR3 sequences, 20% seen once. V gave up 4 bases and J gave up 3 bases; unmatched junction bases: 12. The CDR3 has 16 amino acids. Germline V gives CDR1 SGHKS, CDR2 YYEKEE (reference sequence). The sample comes from a study of regulatory T cells in long-lasting Graves disease. Study-level results: Repertoires from persistent disease leaned toward TRBV28, TRBJ1-2 and TRBJ2-5.

Source: peripheral blood mononuclear cells (PBMCs), taken at new diagnosis, from a patient treated with antithyroid drugs. The rearrangement joins TRBV5-5 to TRBJ2-7; TRBD1 agrees at 8 bases. This receptor was identified in a female donor with Graves disease. CDR3: CASSQERGQGYYEQYF. DNA for the CDR3: TGTGCCAGCAGCCAAGAGAGAGGACAGGGATACTACGAGCAGTACTTC.